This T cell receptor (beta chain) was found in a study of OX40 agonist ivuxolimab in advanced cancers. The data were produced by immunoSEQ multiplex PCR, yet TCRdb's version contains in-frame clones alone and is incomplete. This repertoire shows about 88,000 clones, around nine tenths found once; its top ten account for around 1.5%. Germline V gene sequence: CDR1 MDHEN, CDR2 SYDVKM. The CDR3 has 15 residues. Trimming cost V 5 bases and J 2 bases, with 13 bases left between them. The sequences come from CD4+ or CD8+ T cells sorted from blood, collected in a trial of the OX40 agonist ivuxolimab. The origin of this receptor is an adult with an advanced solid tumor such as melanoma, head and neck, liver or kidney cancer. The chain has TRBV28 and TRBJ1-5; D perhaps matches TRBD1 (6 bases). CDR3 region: CASSNRETGNQPQHF. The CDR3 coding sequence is TGTGCCAGCAGTAACAGGGAGACGGGCAATCAGCCCCAGCATTTT.